The 17 T cell receptor beta chains below come from one sample, sequenced in a study of T cell changes during pregnancy in multiple sclerosis. Sequencing used immunoSEQ multiplex PCR; TCRdb keeps in-frame clones, though not all of them. The sample consists of about 93,000 clones, 91% of them appearing once. This specimen was peripheral blood, taken after pregnancy. Receptors were obtained from a female donor in good health, enrolled as a control in a pregnancy study.

This chain links TRBV28 with TRBJ1-4, with TRBD1 matching over 8 bases. The CDR3 sequence is 15 residues long. CDR1 is MDHEN and CDR2 is SYDVKM in the germline V gene. Trimming cost V 6 bases and J 4 bases; bases outside gene matches: 7. CDR3 sequence: CASSPGTGGNEKLFF. The CDR3 DNA reads as TGTGCCAGCAGCCCTGGGACAGGAGGTAATGAAAAACTGTTTTTT.

This sequence joins TRBV27 and TRBJ1-1; D gene unclear. V was pared by 6 bases and J by 2 bases, with 10 bases between. The CDR3 consists of 13 residues. The germline V gene encodes CDR1 MNHEY and CDR2 SMNVEV (reference sequence). This CDR3 reads CASSPGRNTEAFF. CDR3 nucleotides: TGTGCCAGCAGCCCTGGGCGAAACACTGAAGCTTTCTTT.

The rearrangement links TRBV6-6 to TRBJ1-6, with D unclear. V lost 9 bases and J lost 4, with 16 bases in between. CDR3 length: 15 residues. Germline V gene data show CDR1 as MNHNY and CDR2 as SVGAGI (reference sequence). The CDR3 sequence: CASYRQRGYNSPLHF. As DNA, the CDR3 is TGTGCCAGTTACAGACAAAGAGGGTATAATTCACCCCTCCACTTT.

The chain couples TRBV7-9 to TRBJ1-1, with D possibly TRBD1 on 5 matching bases. This CDR3 is built from 14 residues. The germline V and J ends were trimmed by 1 base and 3 bases, with 9 bases remaining between them. The germline V gene has CDR1 SEHNR and CDR2 FQNEAQ (reference sequence). CDR3 sequence (DNA): TGTGCCAGCAGCTTAGACCAGGGATACACTGAAGCTTTCTTT. It translates to CASSLDQGYTEAFF.

This rearrangement joins TRBV29-1 to TRBJ2-3; 7 bases match TRBD1. Trimming took 6 bases from V and 3 from J; bases not matched to a gene: 0. CDR3 length equals 11 residues. Germline V CDR1 and CDR2: SQVTM, ANQGSEA. CDR3 amino acids: CSVQGTDTQYF. CDR3 DNA: TGCAGCGTACAGGGGACAGATACGCAGTATTTT.

The V gene is TRBV4-3, the J gene TRBJ2-3; TRBD1 aligns across 8 bases. CDR1 is LGHNA, CDR2 YSLEER, per germline. V lost 6 bases and J lost 5; bases outside the gene matches: 10. CDR3 length equals 15 residues. The CDR3 spells CASSQDRARVDTQYF. In DNA form, the CDR3 reads TGCGCCAGCAGTCAGGACAGGGCGAGGGTAGATACGCAGTATTTT.

The chain is built from TRBV15 and TRBJ1-5; the D gene is possibly TRBD1 (5 bases). V dropped 6 bases and J dropped 1 base, with 10 bases sitting between them. This CDR3 is built from 14 residues. CDR1 LNHNV and CDR2 YYDKDF come from the germline V gene (reference sequence). In DNA form, the CDR3 reads TGTGCCACCAGTGGCGGGGCAAGCAATCAGCCCCAGCATTTT. This encodes CATSGGASNQPQHF.

This clone was seen once. The junction shows a germline mismatch at one end, possibly a read error. The chain uses TRBV7-7 and TRBJ2-3, with D tentatively TRBD2 (7 bases). The CDR3 is 12 residues long. Germline lookup yields CDR1 SSHAT and CDR2 FNYEAQ (reference sequence). The CDR3 DNA is TGTGCTAGCAGCTTAACGGGGGGCCCGCAGTATTTT. Translating it yields CASSLTGGPQYF. Filled out from reference TRBV7-7 and TRBJ2-3, the complete variable domain reads GAGVSQSPRYKVTKRGQDVTLRCDPISSHATLYWYQQALGQGPEFLTYFNYEAQPDKSGLPSDRFSAERPEGSISTLTIQRTEQRDSAMYRCASSLTGGPQYFGPGTRLTVL.

The chain recombines TRBV4-2 with TRBJ2-7, with D maybe TRBD2 (6 bases). V shed 0 bases and J shed 0 bases, with 12 bases lying between them. CDR3 length: 16 residues. Germline lookup yields CDR1 LGHNA and CDR2 YNFKEQ. The CDR3 here is CASSQEPGLSSYEQYF. DNA for the CDR3: TGTGCCAGCAGCCAAGAGCCGGGACTGAGCTCCTACGAGCAGTACTTC.

This chain connects TRBV5-1 to TRBJ2-1; the D is unclear. The CDR3 is 13 residues long. Germline V gives CDR1 SGHRS, CDR2 YFSETQ. V was cut by 4 bases and J by 7 bases, with 12 bases left in between. The DNA for the CDR3 is TGCGCCAGCAGCCCCCTTAGCCTGAATGAGCAGTTCTTC. Residues: CASSPLSLNEQFF.

This rearrangement joins TRBV4-2 to TRBJ2-3, with 10 bases fitting TRBD2. Trimming at V came to 3 bases and at J to 7 bases, leaving 10 bases not matched to a gene. CDR1 and CDR2 from the germline V gene are LGHNA and YNFKEQ. The CDR3 loop spans 16 amino acids. The CDR3 loop is CASSQTAGAGGNTQYF. The CDR3 DNA reads as TGTGCCAGCAGCCAGACGGCGGGAGCGGGGGGGAATACGCAGTATTTT.

The J gene is TRBJ2-7, the V gene TRBV13, with a possible D match to TRBD1 (5 bases). Germline-derived CDR1 and CDR2 are PRHDT and FYEKMQ (reference sequence). V lost 4 bases to trimming and J lost 1 base, with 14 bases between them. The CDR3 is 15 residues long. The CDR3 DNA reads as TGTGCCAGCAGCTCTAAGACAGAAAAGTCCTACGAGCAGTACTTC. It yields the protein CASSSKTEKSYEQYF. Full variable domain (remainder filled in from reference TRBV13 and TRBJ2-7): AAGVIQSPRHLIKEKRETATLKCYPIPRHDTVYWYQQGPGQDPQFLISFYEKMQSDKGSIPDRFSAQQFSDYHSELNMSSLELGDSALYFCASSSKTEKSYEQYFGPGTRLTVT.

V usage is TRBV9 and J usage is TRBJ2-7; a weak D match, TRBD2 (6 bases). CDR3 length: 12 amino acids. V was shortened by 4 bases and J by 5 bases, with 10 bases between the two germline ends. Germline loops: CDR1 SGDLS, CDR2 YYNGEE. The CDR3 here is CASSPGEDEQYF. The DNA of the CDR3 is TGTGCCAGCAGCCCGGGAGAGGACGAGCAGTACTTC.

The rearrangement uses TRBV18 and TRBJ1-3; 8 bases line up with TRBD1. The CDR3 is 16 amino acids. CDR1 KGHSH and CDR2 LQKENI come from the germline V gene. Germline trimming cut 5 bases from V and 4 bases from J; bases unmatched to any gene: 10. The CDR3 loop reads CASSANPGTGGNTIYF. CDR3 bases: TGTGCCAGCTCAGCCAACCCCGGGACAGGCGGAAACACCATATATTTT.

The J gene is TRBJ2-3, the V gene TRBV5-4; a weak D match, TRBD1 (6 bases). The CDR3 covers 16 residues. Trimming stripped 3 bases from V and 6 bases from J, with 20 bases between. Per germline, CDR1 SGHNT and CDR2 YYREEE (reference sequence). The CDR3 bases are TGTGCCAGCAGCTGGGACACTATAGCTCCTCCCGATACGCAGTATTTT. This encodes CASSWDTIAPPDTQYF.

The genes are TRBV6-5 and TRBJ2-3, with D tentatively TRBD1 (5 bases). V shed 2 bases and J shed 5 bases, with 11 bases lying between them. Germline V gene data show CDR1 as MNHEY and CDR2 as SVGAGI. The CDR3 has 14 amino acids. Written as DNA, the CDR3 is TGTGCCAGCAGTTACCTTCACCAGGGAGATACGCAGTATTTT. This sequence encodes CASSYLHQGDTQYF.

The chain recombines TRBV5-5 with TRBJ1-2; the match to TRBD1 covers 10 bases. J gave up 6 bases and V 4 bases, and 6 bases lay outside the gene matches. The length of the CDR3 is 14 residues. From germline, CDR1 is SGHKS and CDR2 YYEKEE (reference sequence). The DNA of the CDR3 is TGTGCCAGCAGCCCGACAGGGGGCCGGGATGGCTACACCTTC. Residues: CASSPTGGRDGYTF.